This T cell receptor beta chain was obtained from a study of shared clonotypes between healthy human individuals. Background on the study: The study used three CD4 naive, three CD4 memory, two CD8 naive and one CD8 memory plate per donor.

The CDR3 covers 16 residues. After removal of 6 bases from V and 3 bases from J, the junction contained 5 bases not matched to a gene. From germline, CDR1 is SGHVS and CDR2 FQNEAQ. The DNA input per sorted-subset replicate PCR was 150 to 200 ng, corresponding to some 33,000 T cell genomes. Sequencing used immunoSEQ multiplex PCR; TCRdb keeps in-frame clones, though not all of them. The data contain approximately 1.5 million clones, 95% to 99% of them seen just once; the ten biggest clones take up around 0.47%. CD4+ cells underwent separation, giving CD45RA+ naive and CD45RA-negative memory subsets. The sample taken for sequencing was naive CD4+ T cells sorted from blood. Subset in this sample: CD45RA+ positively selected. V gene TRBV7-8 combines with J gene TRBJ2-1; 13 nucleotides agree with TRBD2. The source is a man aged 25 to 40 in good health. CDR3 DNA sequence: TGTGCCAGCAGTCGGACTAGCGGGAGAAACTACAATGAGCAGTTCTTC. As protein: CASSRTSGRNYNEQFF.